Following are 22 T cell receptor beta chains from one sample sequenced in a study of blood T cell repertoires in COVID-19. Clones were read by immunoSEQ multiplex PCR, and TCRdb kept only the in-frame ones, dropping some. The sample shows some 250,000 clones, 75% to 90% of them seen only once. The sample taken for sequencing was PBMCs or T cells enriched from blood (not recorded which). The receptors were gathered from a woman aged 45-60 years who had recovered from COVID-19.

V gene TRBV3-1 (or the pseudogene TRBV3-2) combines with J gene TRBJ1-4, with D maybe TRBD1 (6 bases). Deletions cut 5 bases from V and 8 bases from J, with 12 bases between. CDR1 LGHDT and CDR2 YNNKEL come from the germline V gene (reference sequence). The CDR3 consists of 13 residues. CDR3 coding DNA: TGTGCCAGCAGCTTCCGGACAGCAGAAAAACTGTTTTTT. This gives the protein CASSFRTAEKLFF.

The chain joins TRBV3-1 (or the pseudogene TRBV3-2) to TRBJ2-5; 8 bases are a match to TRBD2. The CDR3 runs to 14 residues. Trimming at V came to 4 bases and at J to 3 bases, leaving 4 bases not matched to a gene. CDR1 and CDR2 from the germline V gene are LGHDT and YNNKEL (reference sequence). The CDR3 loop is CASSPPAGEETQYF. For the CDR3, the DNA is TGTGCCAGCAGCCCCCCAGCGGGGGAAGAGACCCAGTACTTC.

The chain couples TRBV7-2 to TRBJ2-1, with TRBD2 matching over 12 bases. The V gene end was trimmed by 7 bases and the J gene end by 7 bases; junction bases not matched to a gene: 11. The CDR3 contains 16 residues. The germline CDR1 and CDR2 sequences are SGHTA and FQGNSA. Here the CDR3 DNA reads TGTGCCAGCACTGTTCTCGGTACTAGCGGGAGGAATGAGCAGTTCTTC. It specifies CASTVLGTSGRNEQFF.

This clone turned up a few times. The rearrangement joins TRBV7-9 to TRBJ2-5, with 10 nucleotides matching TRBD2. Germline CDR1 reads SEHNR; CDR2 reads FQNEAQ (reference sequence). The CDR3 totals 15 residues. The V and J ends lost 1 base and 5 bases, in that order; junction bases with no gene match: 4. The CDR3: CASSLVAGGGETQYF. CDR3 coding DNA: TGTGCCAGCAGCTTAGTAGCGGGAGGCGGGGAGACCCAGTACTTC.

This clone was seen only a few times. The chain couples TRBV7-2 to TRBJ2-5; perhaps TRBD2 as D (6 bases). In germline, CDR1 is SGHTA, CDR2 FQGNSA. V was trimmed by 1 base and J by 5 bases, leaving 8 bases between them. This CDR3 region has 13 residues. The CDR3 DNA reads TGTGCCAGCAGCTTAGTTGGGGGGGAGACCCAGTACTTC. Encoded protein: CASSLVGGETQYF.

The chain couples TRBV7-3 to TRBJ2-1; TRBD2 agrees at 10 bases. CDR1 is SGHTA and CDR2 is FQGTGA in the germline V gene. The ends lost 0 bases at V and 2 bases at J; junction bases unmatched: 1. The CDR3 covers 16 residues. The CDR3 nucleotides read TGTGCCAGCAGCTTAACCCTAGCGGGAGCCTACAATGAGCAGTTCTTC. As protein: CASSLTLAGAYNEQFF.

The CDR3 reads CATSLTGELFF. The CDR3 DNA reads TGTGCCACCAGCCTCACCGGGGAGCTGTTTTTT. V is TRBV24-1 and J is TRBJ2-2; D unresolved. This CDR3 has 11 amino acids. Germline-derived CDR1 and CDR2 are KGHDR and SFDVKD. Between the trimmed V and J ends, which lost 7 bases and 4 bases, there was a span of 3 bases.

The rearrangement uses TRBV2 and TRBJ1-4; D perhaps matches TRBD1 (5 bases). Germline V lookup: CDR1 SNHLY, CDR2 FYNNEI. V dropped 6 bases and J dropped 3 bases, with 11 bases sitting between them. The CDR3 runs to 14 residues. CDR3 region: CASRGGYSNEKLFF. The CDR3 DNA reads as TGTGCCAGCAGGGGGGGGTACTCTAATGAAAAACTGTTTTTT.

The chain recombines TRBV29-1 with TRBJ2-1, with TRBD2 identical over 9 bases. Unmatched junction bases numbered 13, after V lost 7 bases and J lost 3 bases. Germline assignment: CDR1 SQVTM and CDR2 ANQGSEA. The CDR3 is 16 amino acids. The DNA of the CDR3 is TGCAGCGGTGGGTCGCTGATTAGCGGGAGCTACAATGAGCAGTTCTTC. It codes for CSGGSLISGSYNEQFF.

The chain uses TRBV19 and TRBJ2-7; D might be TRBD1 (6 bases). V was trimmed by 3 bases and J by 5 bases, leaving 11 bases between them. The CDR3 extends over 13 amino acids. Germline-derived CDR1 and CDR2 are LNHDA and SQIVND (reference sequence). The CDR3 loop is CASSMTGRNEQYF. CDR3 bases: TGTGCCAGTAGTATGACAGGACGAAACGAGCAGTACTTC.

J is TRBJ1-3 and V is TRBV7-2, with TRBD1 as a possible D gene (5 bases). This CDR3 comprises 14 residues. Germline V lookup: CDR1 SGHTA, CDR2 FQGNSA. Between the trimmed V and J ends, which lost 5 bases and 4 bases, there was a span of 12 bases. CDR3: CASSPVGPGNTIYF. The CDR3 nucleotides read TGTGCCAGCAGCCCGGTGGGGCCCGGAAACACCATATATTTT.

This clone was seen a few times. This rearrangement joins TRBV6-5 to TRBJ2-1; 10 bases line up with TRBD2. This CDR3 has 15 residues. After removal of 6 bases from V and 3 bases from J, the junction contained 5 bases not matched to a gene. From germline, CDR1 is MNHEY and CDR2 SVGAGI. CDR3 sequence (DNA): TGTGCCAGCAGAGCTAGCGGGAGTTACTACAATGAGCAGTTCTTC. Its protein product is CASRASGSYYNEQFF.

The chain has TRBV6-2 or TRBV6-3 and TRBJ2-3; 11 bases fit TRBD2. Germline V gene sequence: CDR1 MNHEY, CDR2 SVGEGT. The junction had 6 bases not matched to a gene; V was cut back by 2 bases and J by 8 bases. The CDR3 is made up of 15 amino acids. CDR3 coding DNA: TGTGCCAGCAGTTACGTAGCGGGAGGGAGGGGTACGCAGTATTTT. Protein sequence: CASSYVAGGRGTQYF.

This clone was seen only a few times. The chain couples TRBV9 to TRBJ2-7; 8 bases align to TRBD2. With 4 bases clipped from V and 3 bases from J, the junction kept 9 bases outside the gene matches. Per germline, CDR1 SGDLS and CDR2 YYNGEE. The CDR3 has 15 residues. The CDR3 DNA sequence: TGTGCCAGCAGCACCCGGAAGACTAGCGTCTACGAGCAGTACTTC. Translation gives CASSTRKTSVYEQYF. Full variable domain (rest looked up from reference TRBV9 and TRBJ2-7): DSGVTQTPKHLITATGQRVTLRCSPRSGDLSVYWYQQSLDQGLQFLIQYYNGEERAKGNILERFSAQQFPDLHSELNLSSLELGDSALYFCASSTRKTSVYEQYFGPGTRLTVT.

The gene calls are TRBV15 and TRBJ1-5; TRBD1 is a possible D gene (5 bases). The germline gives CDR1 LNHNV, CDR2 YYDKDF (reference sequence). The CDR3 contains 19 residues. With 3 bases removed from V and 3 bases from J, the gap between germline ends came to 24 bases. CDR3 bases: TGTGCCACCAGCAGGAAATCGGAGGGGAGAGGGATCCTCAATCAGCCCCAGCATTTT. Its protein product is CATSRKSEGRGILNQPQHF.

The J gene is TRBJ1-1, the V gene TRBV2, with 8 bases lining up with TRBD1. The CDR3 contains 17 residues. CDR1 is SNHLY, CDR2 FYNNEI, per germline. V trimming: 7 bases; J trimming: 10 bases; junction bases outside the gene matches: 23. This chain's CDR3 is CASTLPGGQGVYFRAFF. CDR3 sequence (DNA): TGTGCCAGCACCCTTCCGGGCGGACAGGGAGTATATTTTAGAGCTTTCTTT.

The chain recombines TRBV2 with TRBJ2-3, with 7 bases matching TRBD2. CDR1 and CDR2 from the germline V gene are SNHLY and FYNNEI. Unmatched junction bases numbered 13, after V lost 0 bases and J lost 4 bases. This CDR3 is built from 18 residues. The CDR3 region is CASSEAGGRGRAADTQYF. CDR3 bases: TGTGCCAGCAGTGAAGCTGGGGGGAGGGGCAGGGCCGCAGATACGCAGTATTTT.

The V and J genes are TRBV5-1 and TRBJ2-2; 15 bases are a match to TRBD2. The junction had 3 bases not matched to a gene; V was cut back by 3 bases and J by 6 bases. The V gene's germline CDR1 is SGHRS and CDR2 YFSETQ. This CDR3 spans 16 amino acids. The CDR3 nucleotides are TGCGCCAGCAGCTGGACTAGCGGGAGGGCCGCCGGGGAGCTGTTTTTT. Amino acid sequence: CASSWTSGRAAGELFF.

The CDR3 DNA reads TGTGCCAGCAGCTTTTCCAGTGGCGGATCCGGTTATGGCTACACCTTC. Its protein is CASSFSSGGSGYGYTF. The rearrangement links TRBV7-2 to TRBJ1-2; no definite D call. V was trimmed by 3 bases and J by 5 bases, leaving 19 bases between them. This CDR3 has 16 residues. Looked up from germline, CDR1 is SGHTA and CDR2 is FQGNSA.

In this sample, this clone turned up a few times. This sequence joins TRBV5-1 and TRBJ2-1; 7 bases are shared with TRBD2. This CDR3 contains 17 residues. The V gene end was trimmed by 1 base and the J gene end by 7 bases; junction bases not matched to a gene: 14. Looked up from germline, CDR1 is SGHRS and CDR2 is YFSETQ. DNA of the CDR3: TGCGCCAGCAGCTTGAGTCCTAGCGGCCGTACTGTGAATGAGCAGTTCTTC. Its translation is CASSLSPSGRTVNEQFF.

The CDR3 region has the DNA TGTGCCACCAGCAGGGCCCGGGGCACAGATACGCAGTATTTT. Translating it yields CATSRARGTDTQYF. This rearrangement joins TRBV15 to TRBJ2-3; D gene ambiguous. Deletions cut 3 bases from V and 1 base from J, with 8 bases between. Germline V lookup: CDR1 LNHNV, CDR2 YYDKDF (reference sequence). This CDR3 comprises 14 residues.

This clone was picked up many times. This chain connects TRBV5-4 to TRBJ1-2, with unresolved D. Trimming shortened V by 1 base and J by 8 bases, and 18 bases separated the two germline ends. In germline, CDR1 is SGHNT, CDR2 YYREEE (reference sequence). This CDR3 has 15 residues. CDR3 region: CASSLWLDESGGYTF. CDR3 DNA sequence: TGTGCCAGCAGCTTGTGGTTGGATGAGTCAGGCGGCTACACCTTC.